The sample holds one count of the clone carrying this T cell receptor beta chain. The antigen is undetermined. The PCR had 60 Vbeta and 13 Jbeta primers. Profiled with immunoSEQ multiplex PCR; TCRdb holds only in-frame clones, not every one. This sample has some 70,000 clones, with around 84% found just once. These data come from a study of cytomegalovirus exposure and HLA in healthy donors. Study-wide points: Data from an earlier analysis indicated that most TCR beta V segments were productive either about 87% or about 30% of the time. Relative to equally common others, HLA-associated TCR beta chains showed greater clonal expansion in a later analysis.

The CDR3 has 16 amino acids. Germline CDR1 and CDR2: SGHRS and YFSETQ. With V trimmed by 4 bases and J by 4 bases, 10 bases remained unmatched. The sample comprised PBMCs. The clonotype was recovered from a woman between 50 and 59 years old in good health and CMV-seronegative. The rearrangement uses TRBV5-1 and TRBJ2-3, with 9 bases aligning to TRBD1. CDR3 in DNA: TGCGCCAGCAGCCCACGAACAGGGGGCGGCGCAGATACGCAGTATTTT. Encoded protein: CASSPRTGGGADTQYF. The full variable domain, completed using reference TRBV5-1 and TRBJ2-3, is KAGVTQTPRYLIKTRGQQVTLSCSPISGHRSVSWYQQTPGQGLQFLFEYFSETQRNKGNFPGRFSGRQFSNSRSEMNVSTLELGDSALYLCASSPRTGGGADTQYFGPGTRLTVL.